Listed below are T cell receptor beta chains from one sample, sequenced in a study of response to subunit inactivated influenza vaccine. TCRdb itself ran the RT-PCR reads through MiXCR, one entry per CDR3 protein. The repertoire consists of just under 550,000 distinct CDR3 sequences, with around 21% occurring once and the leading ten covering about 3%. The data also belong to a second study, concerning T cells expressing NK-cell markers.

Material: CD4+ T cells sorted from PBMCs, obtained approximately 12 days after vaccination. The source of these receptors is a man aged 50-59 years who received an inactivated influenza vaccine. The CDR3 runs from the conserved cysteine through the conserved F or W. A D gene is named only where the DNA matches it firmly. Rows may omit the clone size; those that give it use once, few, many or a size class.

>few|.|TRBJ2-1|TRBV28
CASSFGLAVSNEQFF
TGTGCCAGCAGTTTTGGGCTAGCTGTGTCCAATGAGCAGTTCTTC
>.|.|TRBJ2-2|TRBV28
CASSLGGSSTGELFF
TGTGCCAGCAGTTTAGGGGGGAGCTCCACCGGGGAGCTGTTTTTT
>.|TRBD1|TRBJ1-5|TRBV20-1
CSANRGGNQPQHF
TGCAGTGCGAACAGGGGTGGCAATCAGCCCCAGCATTTT
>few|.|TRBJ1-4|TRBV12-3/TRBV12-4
CASSLWGTNEKLFF
TGTGCCAGCAGTTTATGGGGTACTAATGAAAAACTGTTTTTT
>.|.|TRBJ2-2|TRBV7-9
CASSPWAGRANTGELFF
TGTGCCAGCAGCCCCTGGGCGGGACGGGCGAACACCGGGGAGCTGTTTTTT
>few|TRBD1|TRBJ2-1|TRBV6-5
CASSYSAGGFYNEQFF
TGTGCCAGCAGTTACTCGGCAGGGGGATTTTACAATGAGCAGTTCTTC
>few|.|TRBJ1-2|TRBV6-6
CASSPAGGGYTF
TGTGCCAGCAGTCCGGCGGGTGGTGGCTACACCTTC
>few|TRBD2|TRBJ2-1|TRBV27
CASSSRLAGAPTYNEQFF
TGTGCCAGCAGTTCCCGACTAGCGGGGGCCCCTACCTACAATGAGCAGTTCTTC
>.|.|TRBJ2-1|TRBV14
CASSQDPSGLYNEQFF
TGTGCCAGCAGCCAAGATCCTAGTGGATTATACAATGAGCAGTTCTTC
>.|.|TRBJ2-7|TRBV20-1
CSARAALDDPYEQYF
TGCAGTGCTAGAGCCGCCTTAGATGATCCCTACGAGCAGTACTTC
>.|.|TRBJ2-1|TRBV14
CASSQSRARYNEQFF
TGTGCCAGCAGCCAGTCAAGGGCAAGGTACAATGAGCAGTTCTTC
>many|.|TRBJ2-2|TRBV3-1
CASKQGPGELFF
TGTGCCAGCAAGCAGGGCCCCGGGGAGCTGTTTTTT
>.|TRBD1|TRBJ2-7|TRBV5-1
CASSLQQGGPYEQYF
TGCGCCAGCAGCTTGCAACAGGGGGGCCCCTACGAGCAGTACTTC
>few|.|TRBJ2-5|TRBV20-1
CSARDSSDFQETQYF
TGCAGTGCTAGAGATTCCTCGGACTTCCAAGAGACCCAGTACTTC
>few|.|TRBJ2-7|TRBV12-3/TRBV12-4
CASSLVTGSEQYF
TGTGCCAGCAGTTTAGTTACAGGATCCGAGCAGTACTTC
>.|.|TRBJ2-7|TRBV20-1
CSAHRGGYEQYF
TGCAGTGCCCACCGAGGGGGCTACGAGCAGTACTTC
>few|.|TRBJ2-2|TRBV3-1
CASSPRGSGAGELFF
TGTGCCAGCAGCCCCCGGGGGAGTGGGGCCGGGGAGCTGTTTTTT
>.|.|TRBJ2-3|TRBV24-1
CAPGLLPTDTQYF
TGTGCCCCCGGACTCCTACCCACAGATACGCAGTATTTT
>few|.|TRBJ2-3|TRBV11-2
CASSSINTDTQYF
TGTGCCAGCAGCTCCATCAACACAGATACGCAGTATTTT
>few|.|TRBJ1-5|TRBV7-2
CASSLNRGGQPQHF
TGTGCCAGCAGCTTAAACCGGGGCGGTCAGCCCCAGCATTTT
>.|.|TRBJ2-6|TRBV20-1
CSASAPLGGWDWVAGANVLTF
TGCAGTGCTAGTGCCCCCCTAGGAGGCTGGGATTGGGTAGCTGGGGCCAACGTCCTGACTTTC
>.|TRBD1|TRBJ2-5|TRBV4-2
CASSQDRGRIETQYF
TGTGCCAGCAGCCAAGACAGGGGGCGCATTGAGACCCAGTACTTC
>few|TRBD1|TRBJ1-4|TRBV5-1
CASSLVGQTTNEKLFF
TGCGCCAGCAGCTTGGTGGGACAGACAACTAATGAAAAACTGTTTTTT
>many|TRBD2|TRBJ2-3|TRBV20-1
CSARGRSSGTDTQYF
TGCAGTGCTAGAGGAAGGAGTAGCGGGACAGATACGCAGTATTTT